The 21 T cell receptor beta chains reported below all come from one sample, sequenced in a study of blood T cell repertoires in COVID-19. Method: immunoSEQ multiplex PCR; TCRdb's copy keeps in-frame clones and lacks some. The data show approximately 150,000 clones, roughly nine tenths seen once. Sequencing was performed on peripheral blood. The receptor set was obtained from a woman in her fifties or sixties with active or convalescent COVID-19.

This clone has only one observation. This CDR3 is CASSPRLVPDTQYF. The CDR3 DNA follows: TGTGCCAGCAGCCCGAGACTAGTCCCAGATACGCAGTATTTT. This chain links TRBV7-9 with TRBJ2-3; D perhaps matches TRBD2 (6 bases). CDR1 is SEHNR, CDR2 FQNEAQ, per germline (reference sequence). CDR3 size: 14 residues. The germline V and J ends were trimmed by 5 bases and 4 bases, with 13 bases remaining between them.

In this sample, this clone turned up a few times. The chain uses TRBV5-5 and TRBJ1-5; D remains ambiguous. Trimming cost V 3 bases and J 5 bases, with 15 bases left between them. Per the germline V gene, CDR1 is SGHKS and CDR2 is YYEKEE (reference sequence). The CDR3 length is 15 residues. Written as DNA, the CDR3 is TGTGCCAGCAGCTACGCGGCGCCGTGGGATCAGCCCCAGCATTTT. This encodes CASSYAAPWDQPQHF. Looking up the rest from reference TRBV5-5 and TRBJ1-5 gives the full variable domain: DAGVTQSPTHLIKTRGQQVTLRCSPISGHKSVSWYQQVLGQGPQFIFQYYEKEERGRGNFPDRFSARQFPNYSSELNVNALLLGDSALYLCASSYAAPWDQPQHFGDGTRLSIL.

The V and J genes are TRBV6-2 or TRBV6-3 and TRBJ2-7; tentative D call: TRBD2 (6 bases). Germline V gene sequence: CDR1 MNHEY, CDR2 SVGEGT. V was clipped by 5 bases and J by 4 bases, with 12 bases between them. The CDR3 consists of 13 residues. CDR3 in amino acids: CASSAGLLYEQYF. CDR3 DNA: TGTGCCAGCAGTGCGGGACTCCTGTACGAGCAGTACTTC.

This chain joins TRBV5-4 and TRBJ2-1, with a possible D match to TRBD2 (5 bases). The CDR3 has 17 residues. Between the trimmed V and J ends, which lost 1 base and 0 bases, there was a span of 14 bases. The germline V gene has CDR1 SGHNT and CDR2 YYREEE (reference sequence). The CDR3 sequence: CASSLFRGQSSYNEQFF. CDR3 DNA: TGTGCCAGCAGCTTGTTCCGGGGTCAGAGCTCCTACAATGAGCAGTTCTTC. The entire variable domain, with the rest obtained from reference TRBV5-4 and TRBJ2-1, is as follows: ETGVTQSPTHLIKTRGQQVTLRCSSQSGHNTVSWYQQALGQGPQFIFQYYREEENGRGNFPPRFSGLQFPNYSSELNVNALELDDSALYLCASSLFRGQSSYNEQFFGPGTRLTVL.

V and J are TRBV7-2 and TRBJ2-1; possible D gene TRBD1, 6 bases. Germline V gene data show CDR1 as SGHTA and CDR2 as FQGNSA. The CDR3 totals 15 residues. Trimming stripped 4 bases from V and 0 bases from J, with 10 bases between. CDR3 protein: CASSSQGSSYNEQFF. For the CDR3, the DNA is TGTGCCAGCAGCTCGCAGGGGAGCTCCTACAATGAGCAGTTCTTC. Supplemented by reference TRBV7-2 and TRBJ2-1, the full variable domain reads GAGVSQSPSNKVTEKGKDVELRCDPISGHTALYWYRQSLGQGLEFLIYFQGNSAPDKSGLPSDRFSAERTGGSVSTLTIQRTQQEDSAVYLCASSSQGSSYNEQFFGPGTRLTVL.

The chain carries TRBV6-1 and TRBJ1-2, with TRBD1 matching over 12 bases. Germline loops: CDR1 MNHNS, CDR2 SASEGT. The CDR3 has 16 residues. V lost 3 bases and J lost 8; bases outside the gene matches: 10. This CDR3 is CASSEMPGQGAGGYTF. The CDR3 nucleotides read TGTGCCAGCAGTGAGATGCCGGGACAGGGGGCAGGAGGCTACACCTTC.

The chain joins TRBV30 to TRBJ2-3; the match to TRBD2 covers 7 bases. Germline CDR1 reads GTSNPN; CDR2 reads SVGIG (reference sequence). V dropped 3 bases and J dropped 2; count of bases not matched to a gene: 11. The CDR3 extends over 16 amino acids. The CDR3 coding sequence is TGTGCCTGGAGCCCCCTTGGGGGGGGACTCACAGATACGCAGTATTTT. Protein sequence: CAWSPLGGGLTDTQYF.

This chain uses TRBV6-1 with TRBJ1-5, with D maybe TRBD1 (6 bases). CDR3 size: 19 residues. The ends were cut back, 4 bases at V and 0 bases at J, with 22 bases in the middle. Germline V gene data show CDR1 as MNHNS and CDR2 as SASEGT. Written as DNA, the CDR3 is TGTGCCAGCAGTGGGGGGCAGACCAATGGTGGTTATAGCAATCAGCCCCAGCATTTT. Translation gives CASSGGQTNGGYSNQPQHF.

The chain joins TRBV2 to TRBJ2-7, with 8 positions matching TRBD2. Germline trimming cut 7 bases from V and 7 bases from J; bases unmatched to any gene: 12. This CDR3 region has 14 residues. Looked up from germline, CDR1 is SNHLY and CDR2 is FYNNEI. CDR3 region: CASTRTSSPWEQYF. DNA of the CDR3: TGTGCCAGCACCAGGACTAGCTCCCCGTGGGAGCAGTACTTC. Filled out from reference TRBV2 and TRBJ2-7, the complete variable domain reads EPEVTQTPSHQVTQMGQEVILRCVPISNHLYFYWYRQILGQKVEFLVSFYNNEISEKSEIFDDQFSVERPDGSNFTLKIRSTKLEDSAMYFCASTRTSSPWEQYFGPGTRLTVT.

This clone was observed a single time. CDR3 in amino acids: CASSIFPGPQETQYF. CDR3 in DNA: TGTGCCAGTAGTATTTTTCCAGGGCCCCAAGAGACCCAGTACTTC. This chain connects TRBV19 to TRBJ2-5; D might be TRBD1 (5 bases). CDR3 length: 15 amino acids. Trimming took 3 bases from V and 1 from J, leaving 12 bases between them. Germline CDR1 reads LNHDA; CDR2 reads SQIVND (reference sequence).

This clone appeared once. This chain connects TRBV10-1 to TRBJ1-1; maybe TRBD1 (5 bases). The CDR3 sequence is 14 residues long. Germline CDR1 reads WNHNN; CDR2 reads SYGVQD (reference sequence). Trimming removed 2 bases at V and 7 bases at J, with 14 bases between. CDR3 protein: CASSEAGFGGEAFF. In DNA form, the CDR3 reads TGCGCCAGCAGTGAGGCAGGGTTCGGGGGTGAAGCTTTCTTT.

V is TRBV10-3 and J is TRBJ1-4, with a tentative D call TRBD1 (6 bases). Germline V gene data show CDR1 as ENHRY and CDR2 as SYGVKD. The V end lost 10 bases, the J end lost 4 bases, and 10 bases lay between the germline ends. The length of the CDR3 is 12 residues. The CDR3: CATEGDNEKLFF. CDR3 in DNA: TGTGCCACCGAGGGGGATAATGAAAAACTGTTTTTT.

The chain recombines TRBV6-1 with TRBJ1-5, with D possibly being TRBD1 (6 bases). Trimming left V 1 base short and J 11 bases short, with 18 bases between. This CDR3 spans 15 amino acids. CDR1 and CDR2 (germline): MNHNS, SASEGT. Here the CDR3 reads CASSEGAGARGAQHF. The DNA of the CDR3 is TGTGCCAGCAGTGAAGGCGCAGGGGCCCGGGGGGCCCAGCATTTT.

CDR3 sequence (DNA): TGTGCTAGTGGTTTGGCAAAAGGTAGGACACCAAATAAAGGGAACACTGAAGCTTTCTTT. Its protein product is CASGLAKGRTPNKGNTEAFF. J is TRBJ1-1 and V is TRBV12-5, with D possibly matching TRBD1 (5 bases). The ends were cut back, 1 base at V and 1 base at J, with 25 bases in the middle. The CDR3 runs to 20 residues. Germline values: CDR1 LGHNT, CDR2 FRNRAP.

The chain links TRBV4-3 to TRBJ1-6; 10 bases fit TRBD1. The CDR3 is made up of 19 amino acids. The J segment lost 10 bases and the V segment lost 2 bases, leaving 17 bases of the junction unmatched. Germline values: CDR1 LGHNA, CDR2 YSLEER. The CDR3 coding sequence is TGCGCCAGCAGCCAATCCCGACCGTCTGGGACAGGGGCTGTATCACCCCTCCACTTT. Its translation: CASSQSRPSGTGAVSPLHF.

This clone was observed a few times. The chain carries TRBV7-2 and TRBJ2-7, with 11 bases lining up with TRBD2. Trimming removed 5 bases from V and 3 bases from J; junction bases left unmatched: 6. The CDR3 loop spans 15 amino acids. Germline loops: CDR1 SGHTA, CDR2 FQGNSA. DNA of the CDR3: TGTGCCAGCAGCCTACTAGCGGGGGACGTCTACGAGCAGTACTTC. Protein sequence: CASSLLAGDVYEQYF.

Sample share makes this clone medium-sized (0.01 to 0.1%). The chain couples TRBV6-5 to TRBJ1-1, with TRBD1 as a possible D gene (5 bases). The CDR3 extends over 14 amino acids. The ends were cut back, 8 bases at V and 1 base at J, with 14 bases in the middle. CDR1 and CDR2 (germline): MNHEY, SVGAGI. The CDR3, as DNA: TGTGCCAGCGGAATCAGGGATGGGAACACTGAAGCTTTCTTT. This translates into CASGIRDGNTEAFF.

The gene calls are TRBV18 and TRBJ2-7; no clear D gene. The germline V gene encodes CDR1 KGHSH and CDR2 LQKENI. The CDR3 runs to 16 residues. V dropped 0 bases and J dropped 0 bases, with 12 bases sitting between them. The CDR3 sequence is CASSPPGQASSYEQYF. CDR3 nucleotide sequence: TGTGCCAGCTCACCACCGGGCCAGGCGAGCTCCTACGAGCAGTACTTC.

V is TRBV6-2 or TRBV6-3 and J is TRBJ1-5, with a possible D match to TRBD1 (5 bases). V lost 2 bases and J lost 4, with 18 bases in between. This CDR3 contains 17 residues. CDR1 and CDR2 (germline): MNHEY, SVGEGT. The CDR3 here is CASSYPPKGAINQPQHF. In nucleotides, the CDR3 is TGTGCCAGCAGTTACCCCCCCAAAGGGGCCATAAATCAGCCCCAGCATTTT.

This clone has just one count. This rearrangement joins TRBV30 to TRBJ1-1; 7 bases line up with TRBD1. CDR1 and CDR2 (germline): GTSNPN, SVGIG (reference sequence). CDR3 size: 17 residues. Losses at the gene ends were 0 bases for V and 5 bases for J; bases not matched to a gene: 15. CDR3 protein: CAWSVLQGVTGKTEAFF. DNA for the CDR3: TGTGCCTGGAGTGTCCTCCAGGGGGTCACGGGCAAGACTGAAGCTTTCTTT.

This clone has just one count. This sequence joins TRBV5-1 and TRBJ1-1; 7 bases fit TRBD1. Germline assignment: CDR1 SGHRS and CDR2 YFSETQ. The CDR3 is 12 amino acids. The V gene end was trimmed by 5 bases and the J gene end by 11 bases; junction bases not matched to a gene: 9. CDR3 residues: CASSLTGAGAFF. The CDR3 bases are TGCGCCAGCAGTCTAACAGGGGCCGGCGCTTTCTTT. The full variable domain, with the rest looked up from reference TRBV5-1 and TRBJ1-1, is KAGVTQTPRYLIKTRGQQVTLSCSPISGHRSVSWYQQTPGQGLQFLFEYFSETQRNKGNFPGRFSGRQFSNSRSEMNVSTLELGDSALYLCASSLTGAGAFFGQGTRLTVV.